The 25 T cell receptor beta chains below all came from one sample that was sequenced in a study of T cells in Graves' hyperthyroidism and ophthalmopathy. The investigators amplified TCR beta CDR3 regions from RNA transcripts. During a first-round RT-PCR of the TCR CDR3, the HTBI primer set was used. TCRdb analysed the multiplex PCR reads with MiXCR anew, one entry per CDR3 protein. The table records around 340,000 distinct CDR3 sequences, 15% to 20% of them present only once. The specimen was blood. The receptors here all came from a woman aged 50 to 60 with Graves' hyperthyroidism.

This clonotype has a count of ten or more. The CDR3 is CASSTTSGDYEQYV. CDR3 DNA sequence: TGTGCCAGCAGCACAACTAGCGGGGACTACGAGCAGTACGTC. The J gene is TRBJ2-7, the V gene TRBV27; 10 bases match TRBD2. Germline trimming cut 6 bases from V and 3 bases from J; bases unmatched to any gene: 5. In germline, CDR1 is MNHEY, CDR2 SMNVEV (reference sequence). The CDR3 loop spans 14 amino acids.

At least ten counts were recorded for this clonotype. The chain employs TRBV10-2 and TRBJ1-1; TRBD1 matches 7 bases. CDR1 and CDR2 from the germline V gene are WSHSY and SAAADI. The CDR3 covers 14 residues. Losses at the gene ends were 8 bases for V and 5 bases for J; bases not matched to a gene: 11. CDR3 sequence reads: CASATGAGLTEAFF. Here the CDR3 DNA reads TGCGCCAGCGCCACAGGGGCGGGTCTTACTGAAGCTTTCTTT.

This clonotype was recorded many times. The V call is TRBV20-1, the J call TRBJ2-7, with TRBD1 identical over 8 bases. This CDR3 has 14 amino acids. With V trimmed by 5 bases and J by 0 bases, 6 bases remained unmatched. Germline values: CDR1 DFQATT, CDR2 SNEGSKA (reference sequence). The CDR3 DNA reads as TGCAGTGCTGAAGACAGGGGACCCTCCTACGAGCAGTACTTC. Protein product: CSAEDRGPSYEQYF.

This clonotype was found a few times. V usage is TRBV7-2 and J usage is TRBJ2-1, with 9 bases aligning to TRBD2. This CDR3 spans 14 amino acids. Trimming took 3 bases from V and 6 from J; bases not matched to a gene: 3. Germline V gene data show CDR1 as SGHTA and CDR2 as FQGNSA. CDR3 sequence (DNA): TGTGCCAGCAGCTTCGCGGGAGGGAGCAATGAGCAGTTCTTC. Its protein product is CASSFAGGSNEQFF.

The rearrangement links TRBV20-1 to TRBJ1-1; tentatively, D is TRBD1 (5 bases). Between the trimmed V and J ends, which lost 4 bases and 3 bases, there was a span of 15 bases. CDR3 length equals 14 residues. CDR1 is DFQATT, CDR2 SNEGSKA, per germline (reference sequence). In DNA, the CDR3 is TGCAGTGCTAATGGGCTGCGGGGCCACACTGAAGCTTTCTTT. Its protein is CSANGLRGHTEAFF.

This clonotype has only a few counts. The chain employs TRBV5-6 and TRBJ2-7; D tentatively fits TRBD1 or TRBD2 (5 bases each). CDR3 length: 14 residues. Germline V gene lookup returns CDR1 SGHDT and CDR2 YYEEEE. V gave up 2 bases and J gave up 4 bases, with 13 bases separating them. CDR3 nucleotide sequence: TGTGCCAGCAGCTTTGGCAGAGGGGCTTACGAGCAGTACTTC. It encodes CASSFGRGAYEQYF.

Ten or more counts support this clonotype. J is TRBJ1-6 and V is TRBV12-3 or TRBV12-4, with a weak D call TRBD1 (5 bases). V shed 6 bases and J shed 0 bases, with 12 bases lying between them. The CDR3 contains 16 residues. CDR3 coding DNA: TGTGCCAGCAGACGCAGGGATAGCTCCTATAATTCACCCCTCCACTTT. The encoded protein is CASRRRDSSYNSPLHF.

J is TRBJ2-7 and V is TRBV27, with TRBD1 matching 7 bases. Trimming took 6 bases from V and 3 from J; bases not matched to a gene: 5. Germline lookup yields CDR1 MNHEY and CDR2 SMNVEV (reference sequence). The CDR3 is made up of 13 amino acids. CDR3 protein: CASRRTGIYEQYF. The CDR3 region has the DNA TGTGCCAGCAGAAGGACAGGAATCTACGAGCAGTACTTC.

About this clonotype itself: A read error is possible here, since a much larger clone lies one base away. The CDR3: CASRLAGARETQHF. CDR3 in DNA: TGTGCCTCCAGACTAGCGGGGGCGCGGGAGACCCAGCACTTC. The rearrangement links TRBV12-3 or TRBV12-4 to TRBJ2-5; 12 bases match TRBD2. CDR3 length: 14 residues.

This chain links TRBV29-1 with TRBJ1-5; perhaps TRBD1 as D (5 bases). Germline lookup yields CDR1 SQVTM and CDR2 ANQGSEA. The CDR3 runs 14 residues. The ends were cut back, 1 base at V and 7 bases at J, with 14 bases in the middle. CDR3 coding DNA: TGCAGCGTTGAAGTGCCCGGGGAGGGGCAGCCCCAGCATTTT. Translated, it gives CSVEVPGEGQPQHF.

This clonotype was seen at least ten times. V is TRBV20-1 and J is TRBJ2-7; D is possibly TRBD1 or TRBD2 (6 bases each). The CDR3 is 16 amino acids. Between the trimmed V and J ends, which lost 6 bases and 5 bases, there was a span of 26 bases. Germline V gene data show CDR1 as DFQATT and CDR2 as SNEGSKA (reference sequence). This CDR3 is CSARRGTVGGWDEQYF. The CDR3 DNA reads as TGCAGTGCCCGGAGGGGGACGGTCGGGGGATGGGACGAGCAGTACTTC.

This clonotype was counted many times. This rearrangement joins TRBV28 to TRBJ2-7; TRBD2 matches 8 bases. V was clipped by 6 bases and J by 1 base; unmatched bases: 11. The CDR3 runs to 16 residues. Germline-derived CDR1 and CDR2 are MDHEN and SYDVKM. The CDR3 here is CASSRSPQRGSYEQYF. DNA of the CDR3: TGTGCCAGCAGCCGCTCTCCCCAGCGGGGGTCCTACGAGCAGTACTTC. Full variable domain (rest looked up from reference TRBV28 and TRBJ2-7): DVKVTQSSRYLVKRTGEKVFLECVQDMDHENMFWYRQDPGLGLRLIYFSYDVKMKEKGDIPEGYSVSREKKERFSLILESASTNQTSMYLCASSRSPQRGSYEQYFGPGTRLTVT.

This clonotype came up a few times. This chain joins TRBV15 and TRBJ1-1; perhaps TRBD1 as D (5 bases). V gave up 5 bases and J gave up 6 bases, with 19 bases separating them. CDR1 is LNHNV and CDR2 is YYDKDF in the germline V gene (reference sequence). CDR3 length: 15 amino acids. CDR3 in amino acids: CATSAKGTVGAEAFF. The CDR3 coding sequence is TGTGCCACCAGCGCAAAGGGGACGGTAGGGGCTGAAGCTTTCTTT.

This clonotype was seen a few times. The J gene is TRBJ2-1, the V gene TRBV10-3, with D possibly matching TRBD2 (5 bases). Germline values: CDR1 ENHRY, CDR2 SYGVKD. V shed 8 bases and J shed 5 bases, with 16 bases lying between them. The CDR3 is 14 residues long. This CDR3 reads CAISRGFTNNEQFF. As DNA, the CDR3 is TGTGCCATCTCCCGAGGGTTCACCAACAATGAGCAGTTCTTC.

The chain couples TRBV28 to TRBJ2-2; no clear D. The CDR3 covers 11 residues. CDR1 and CDR2 from the germline V gene are MDHEN and SYDVKM. Trimming shortened V by 7 bases and J by 5 bases, and 5 bases separated the two germline ends. CDR3 sequence reads: CASTWTGELFF. The DNA of the CDR3 is TGTGCCAGCACCTGGACCGGGGAGCTGTTTTTT.

The gene calls are TRBV3-1 and TRBJ1-2; D call uncertain. The CDR3 spans 15 residues. With 1 base removed from V and 7 bases from J, the gap between germline ends came to 16 bases. Germline CDR1 LGHDT, CDR2 YNNKEL (reference sequence). The CDR3 is CASSQGYRAPAGYTF. In DNA form, the CDR3 reads TGTGCCAGCAGCCAAGGATATAGGGCGCCGGCTGGCTACACCTTC.

The V and J genes are TRBV2 and TRBJ1-5, with TRBD1 matching 7 bases. The germline gives CDR1 SNHLY, CDR2 FYNNEI. V was pared by 7 bases and J by 6 bases, with 9 bases of the junction left unmatched. The CDR3 runs to 14 residues. The CDR3 bases are TGTGCCAGCACCCAAGGACAGGCCAGTCAGCCCCAGCATTTT. It is translated as CASTQGQASQPQHF.

The chain joins TRBV27 to TRBJ2-3, with 9 nucleotides matching TRBD2. The CDR3 runs to 17 residues. The germline V gene encodes CDR1 MNHEY and CDR2 SMNVEV (reference sequence). V lost 6 bases to trimming and J lost 6 bases; unmatched junction nucleotides: 16. Here the CDR3 reads CASSFLGLAGPTDTQYF. The CDR3 DNA sequence: TGTGCCAGCAGCTTCTTGGGGCTAGCGGGACCGACGGATACGCAGTATTTT.

This clonotype was detected a few times. V and J are TRBV2 and TRBJ1-6; D remains unclear. This CDR3 has 18 amino acids. With 7 bases removed from V and 0 bases from J, the gap between germline ends came to 19 bases. Germline CDR1 reads SNHLY; CDR2 reads FYNNEI. CDR3 sequence (DNA): TGTGCCAGCACCCCGGGCCCCGTCCCGAGCTCCTATAATTCACCCCTCCACTTT. As protein: CASTPGPVPSSYNSPLHF. Together with reference TRBV2 and TRBJ1-6, the CDR3 gives the full variable domain: EPEVTQTPSHQVTQMGQEVILRCVPISNHLYFYWYRQILGQKVEFLVSFYNNEISEKSEIFDDQFSVERPDGSNFTLKIRSTKLEDSAMYFCASTPGPVPSSYNSPLHFGNGTRLTVT.

This clonotype was observed a few times. This chain joins TRBV7-9 and TRBJ1-2; D is uncertain. The CDR3 extends over 15 amino acids. V lost 3 bases, J lost 5 bases, and 16 bases lay in between. Germline loops: CDR1 SEHNR, CDR2 FQNEAQ (reference sequence). The CDR3 DNA follows: TGTGCCAGCAGCTTTACCAACGACGAGGCATATGGCTACACCTTC. It encodes CASSFTNDEAYGYTF.

This clonotype was counted between two and nine times. The J gene is TRBJ2-2, the V gene TRBV7-9; 10 positions agree with TRBD2. With V trimmed by 8 bases and J by 5 bases, 11 bases remained unmatched. Per germline, CDR1 SEHNR and CDR2 FQNEAQ (reference sequence). The CDR3 is made up of 16 amino acids. The CDR3 nucleotides read TGTGCCAGCGAATGGCTAGCGGGAGTCCGGACCGGGGAGCTGTTTTTT. This sequence encodes CASEWLAGVRTGELFF.

The V call is TRBV7-9, the J call TRBJ2-5, with D possibly TRBD2 on 6 matching bases. V was shortened by 6 bases and J by 4 bases, with 18 bases between the two germline ends. The CDR3 has 15 amino acids. CDR1 SEHNR and CDR2 FQNEAQ come from the germline V gene (reference sequence). As DNA, the CDR3 is TGTGCCAGCAGTGGACGGGCTAGCGATGGAGAGACCCAGTACTTC. Its protein product is CASSGRASDGETQYF.

There are many counts of this clonotype. The chain recombines TRBV3-1 with TRBJ1-1, with TRBD1 identical over 7 bases. This CDR3 comprises 15 residues. The ends lost 2 bases at V and 2 bases at J; junction bases unmatched: 5. CDR1 is LGHDT, CDR2 YNNKEL, per germline (reference sequence). Here the CDR3 reads CASSQLGQPNTEAFF. DNA for the CDR3: TGTGCCAGCAGCCAACTGGGACAGCCAAACACTGAAGCTTTCTTT.

In this sample, this clonotype turned up many times. The rearrangement uses TRBV6-2 or TRBV6-3 and TRBJ2-7, with 11 bases identical to TRBD2. Germline lookup yields CDR1 MNHEY and CDR2 SVGEGT. This CDR3 is built from 17 residues. With V trimmed by 4 bases and J by 3 bases, 11 bases remained unmatched. DNA of the CDR3: TGTGCCAGCAGTTCGCCCACCTTGGGACTAGCGGACTACGAGCAGTACGTC. It encodes CASSSPTLGLADYEQYV.

This rearrangement joins TRBV27 to TRBJ2-7; D is unresolved. The V end was cut by 6 bases, the J end by 7 bases, with 13 bases between. The CDR3 consists of 12 residues. The germline CDR1 and CDR2 sequences are MNHEY and SMNVEV (reference sequence). The CDR3 is CASSDAYREQYF. In nucleotides, the CDR3 is TGTGCCAGCAGCGACGCCTACCGGGAGCAGTACTTC.